The clone carrying this T cell receptor beta chain has at least ten counts. Its antigen is unknown. Use of 60 Vbeta and 13 Jbeta primers characterized the PCR. Profiled with immunoSEQ multiplex PCR; TCRdb holds only in-frame clones, not every one. This table has 100,000 to 150,000 clones, less than 80% appearing once. This specimen comes from a study of cytomegalovirus exposure and HLA in healthy donors. Study outcomes and limitations: Later on, an analysis showed TCR association rates differing by HLA locus, with DRB1 the most and HLA-C the fewest. Analyses of presence/absence relied on an assumption of roughly uniform sequencing depth across donors.

CDR3 length: 14 residues. Losses at the gene ends were 7 bases for V and 7 bases for J; bases not matched to a gene: 3. In germline, CDR1 is SNHLY, CDR2 FYNNEI. Sequenced sample: PBMCs. The V and J genes are TRBV2 and TRBJ2-2; 13 bases map to TRBD2. The sequence derives from a man in his thirties or forties in good health and CMV-seronegative. CDR3 nucleotides: TGTGCCAGCAACGGACTAGCGGGGGACGGGGAGCTGTTTTTT. This gives the protein CASNGLAGDGELFF. The variable domain in full, completed from reference TRBV2 and TRBJ2-2, reads EPEVTQTPSHQVTQMGQEVILRCVPISNHLYFYWYRQILGQKVEFLVSFYNNEISEKSEIFDDQFSVERPDGSNFTLKIRSTKLEDSAMYFCASNGLAGDGELFFGEGSRLTVL.